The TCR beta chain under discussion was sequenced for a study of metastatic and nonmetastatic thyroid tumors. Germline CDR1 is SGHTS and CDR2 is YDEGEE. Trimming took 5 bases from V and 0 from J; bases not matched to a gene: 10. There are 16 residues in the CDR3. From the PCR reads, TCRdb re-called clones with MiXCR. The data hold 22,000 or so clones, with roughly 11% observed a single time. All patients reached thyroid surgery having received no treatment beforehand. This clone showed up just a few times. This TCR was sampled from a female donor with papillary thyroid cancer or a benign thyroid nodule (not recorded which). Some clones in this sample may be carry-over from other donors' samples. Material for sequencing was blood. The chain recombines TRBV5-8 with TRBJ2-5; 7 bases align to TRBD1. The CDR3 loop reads CASSYATGTDQETQYF. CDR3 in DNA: TGTGCCAGCAGTTACGCCACCGGGACAGACCAAGAGACCCAGTACTTC.